This T cell receptor beta chain was captured in a study of early T cells in non-severe SARS-CoV-2 infection (dated by TCRdb to about 2021). In terms of the full investigation: Because TCR sequencing relied on bulk RNA taken from unsorted whole blood, pairing of alpha and beta chains was not possible.

The germline V gene (reference sequence) sets CDR1 to DFQATT and CDR2 to SNEGSKA. Deletion took 1 base off V and 7 bases off J, with a span of 14 bases between the germline ends. The CDR3 goes from the cysteine to the phenylalanine over 13 residues. The read is trimmed to its CDR3 DNA, 39 bases read in frame from base 1. Library preparation used 5' RACE. TCRdb lists the instrument as NextSeq 500. In the TCR library protocol, unique molecular identifiers were attached to individual cDNA molecules to correct for PCR bias and sequencing error. Both TCR alpha and beta chains were sequenced, and tight co-correlation was observed between alpha and beta sequence abundances in each sample. The paper's processing steps were these. Decombinator V4 was used to annotate TCR sequences for V gene, J gene and CDR3. Expanded TCRs were defined as changing significantly between any two time points under a Poisson model with p below 0.0001. TCR abundances were normalised to the total number of TCRs sequenced per sample and were expressed as counts per million. TRAV1-2 paired with TRAJ12, TRAJ20 or TRAJ33 defined MAIT TCRs, while TRAV10 paired with TRAJ18 defined iNKT TCRs. VDJdb, accessed 1 November 2021, was searched for CMV, EBV and SARS-CoV-2 annotated TCRs, with TCRs annotated for multiple antigens excluded. The public reads were quality trimmed at Q25 with fastp and then assembled into clones with MiXCR by TCRdb, keeping productive beta chains. All rows with the same CDR3 protein become a single entry with the most common DNA and genes. These V and J calls derive from TCRdb rather than the authors' analysis. In all, the sample holds 30,000 to 45,000 distinct CDR3 sequences, and 4.1% of those were seen once. The top ten clonotypes cover 5.9% of the sample.

The investigation overall reported the following: VDJdb matching was skewed toward anti-spike CD8 responses and likely underestimated virus-specific expansions, missing private and CD4 specificities.

This was a case-control study nested in a cohort of healthcare workers in London, UK, who had nasopharyngeal swab PCR tests and blood samples taken every week. Healthcare workers were recruited during the week of the UK lockdown, between 23 and 31 March 2020, and followed weekly for up to 16 weeks. At least ten counts were recorded for this clonotype. Its cognate antigen has yet to be identified. No base quality information exists; no much larger clone differs at one position. The TCR originated in an adult who was a healthcare worker with PCR-confirmed SARS-CoV-2 infection or an uninfected control (not recorded which). The chain uses TRBV20-1 and TRBJ2-7; no D gene call is confident. The sequencing input was whole blood. The sequenced DNA: TGCAGTGCTAGAGCACGGACCCTCGGTGAGCAGTACTTC. This yields the protein CSARARTLGEQYF.